These 20 T cell receptor beta chains were sequenced from one sample in a study of T cell responses to AZD1222 COVID-19 vaccine. Assay used: immunoSEQ multiplex PCR; TCRdb lists only in-frame clones, some missing. Of about 140,000 clones detected, roughly 92% appear once; the ten largest clones hold about 4.1%. The sample consisted of peripheral blood, taken 28 days after the second AZD1222 dose. These receptor sequences come from an adult who received the AZD1222 COVID-19 vaccine.

V is TRBV3-1 (or the pseudogene TRBV3-2) and J is TRBJ1-4, with D uncertain. Trimming stripped 0 bases from V and 7 bases from J, with 9 bases between. The CDR3 extends over 14 amino acids. The V gene's germline CDR1 is LGHDT and CDR2 YNNKEL (reference sequence). CDR3 bases: TGTGCCAGCAGCCAAGAGCAGCCGGGTGAAAAACTGTTTTTT. This translates into CASSQEQPGEKLFF.

The J gene is TRBJ1-6, the V gene TRBV28; no clear D. The V gene's germline CDR1 is MDHEN and CDR2 SYDVKM. Trimming shortened V by 5 bases and J by 3 bases, and 11 bases separated the two germline ends. The CDR3 loop spans 15 amino acids. The DNA of the CDR3 is TGTGCCAGCAGTGTCCCCGAGCTCTATAATTCACCCCTCCACTTT. Amino acid sequence: CASSVPELYNSPLHF.

This clone has a single count. The chain employs TRBV7-2 and TRBJ2-1; D unresolved. Germline loops: CDR1 SGHTA, CDR2 FQGNSA. V was shortened by 9 bases and J by 6 bases, with 12 bases between the two germline ends. The CDR3 length is 12 residues. The CDR3 reads CASSGGSNEQFF. CDR3 nucleotide sequence: TGTGCCAGTTCGGGTGGATCCAATGAGCAGTTCTTC.

The rearrangement uses TRBV6-1 and TRBJ2-1; D ambiguous. From germline, CDR1 is MNHNS and CDR2 SASEGT. V lost 1 base to trimming and J lost 9 bases, with 22 bases between them. The CDR3 runs to 17 residues. The CDR3 region has the DNA TGTGCCAGCAGTGAAGATCTAGTAGGGTTTCGGTTTGGTGAGCAGTTCTTC. It specifies CASSEDLVGFRFGEQFF.

V usage is TRBV7-3 and J usage is TRBJ2-2; D perhaps matches TRBD1 (5 bases). Germline V lookup: CDR1 SGHTA, CDR2 FQGTGA. CDR3 length: 14 residues. Trimming shortened V by 1 base and J by 6 bases, and 9 bases separated the two germline ends. The CDR3 nucleotides are TGTGCCAGCAGCTTAAGCGCAGGGTCCGGGGAGCTGTTTTTT. This encodes CASSLSAGSGELFF.

The CDR3 nucleotides read TGTGCCAGCAGGAGATCGACGCTACAGCCCCAGCATTTT. Its protein is CASRRSTLQPQHF. The chain has TRBV12-3 or TRBV12-4 and TRBJ1-5; D remains unclear. V was trimmed by 6 bases and J by 7 bases, leaving 13 bases between them. The CDR3 extends over 13 amino acids.

This clone was counted only a few times. The chain has TRBV6-5 and TRBJ1-6; the match to TRBD1 covers 7 bases. Unmatched junction bases numbered 9, after V lost 6 bases and J lost 10 bases. Germline CDR1 is MNHEY and CDR2 is SVGAGI. This CDR3 contains 14 residues. CDR3 region: CASSSDRPPSPLHF. CDR3 coding DNA: TGTGCCAGCAGCTCGGACAGGCCTCCCTCACCCCTCCACTTT.

Regarding this clone: Sequence at one end of the junction differs from germline and may be a read error. The V and J genes are TRBV4-3 and TRBJ2-1; TRBD2 agrees at 9 bases. This CDR3 spans 13 amino acids. Germline CDR1 LGHNA, CDR2 YSLEER. CDR3 region: CASSQTPLAGRIF. CDR3 in DNA: TGCGCCAGCAGCCAAACCCCTCTAGCGGGGCGGATCTTC.

Only one count was recorded for this clone. This rearrangement joins TRBV7-3 to TRBJ2-2, with D possibly being TRBD2 (5 bases). Germline V gene data show CDR1 as SGHTA and CDR2 as FQGTGA. The CDR3 runs 16 residues. Trimming took 2 bases from V and 4 from J, leaving 14 bases between them. The CDR3 sequence: CASSLLDGLSTGELFF. CDR3 DNA sequence: TGTGCCAGCAGCTTACTCGATGGACTCAGCACCGGGGAGCTGTTTTTT.

The gene calls are TRBV29-1 and TRBJ1-4, with D perhaps TRBD1 (5 bases). Germline values: CDR1 SQVTM, CDR2 ANQGSEA. Trimming left V 4 bases short and J 8 bases short, with 14 bases between. The length of the CDR3 is 13 residues. CDR3 coding DNA: TGCAGCGTTGGGTTTCGGGGGGACGAAAAACTGTTTTTT. Translation: CSVGFRGDEKLFF.

The genes are TRBV28 and TRBJ2-1; D may be TRBD2 (6 bases). Germline loops: CDR1 MDHEN, CDR2 SYDVKM. The CDR3 spans 15 residues. V lost 10 bases and J 2 bases, leaving 18 bases between the germline ends. The CDR3 sequence is CATFPGGLAYNEQFF. DNA of the CDR3: TGTGCCACCTTCCCAGGAGGGTTAGCCTACAATGAGCAGTTCTTC.

This clone was picked up one time. The rearrangement uses TRBV7-3 and TRBJ1-1; D gene ambiguous. V was clipped by 3 bases and J by 1 base, with 6 bases between them. The CDR3 length is 13 residues. In germline, CDR1 is SGHTA, CDR2 FQGTGA. CDR3 nucleotide sequence: TGTGCCAGCAGCTTCCTGTGGAACACTGAAGCTTTCTTT. Amino acids: CASSFLWNTEAFF.

The chain couples TRBV19 to TRBJ2-1, with 10 bases aligning to TRBD2. The germline V gene encodes CDR1 LNHDA and CDR2 SQIVND (reference sequence). The CDR3 covers 16 residues. V shed 3 bases and J 6 bases; nucleotides not matched to a gene: 8. In DNA, the CDR3 is TGTGCCAGTAGTATGGGAGCGGGAGGGCCGCTCAATGAGCAGTTCTTC. This sequence encodes CASSMGAGGPLNEQFF.

The rearrangement joins TRBV6-5 to TRBJ1-1, with D hard to call. The CDR3 totals 14 residues. The V gene lost 0 bases and the J gene lost 3 bases, with 8 bases spanning the gap. Germline V gives CDR1 MNHEY, CDR2 SVGAGI. CDR3: CASSYSRGDTEAFF. Here the CDR3 DNA reads TGTGCCAGCAGTTACTCGCGGGGAGACACTGAAGCTTTCTTT.

The table lists this clone with a count of one. The chain employs TRBV7-2 and TRBJ2-5; D gene ambiguous. Deletions cut 2 bases from V and 4 bases from J, with 5 bases between. Looked up from germline, CDR1 is SGHTA and CDR2 is FQGNSA. The CDR3 is 12 residues long. The CDR3 coding sequence is TGTGCCAGCAGCTTAAGGGCAGAGACCCAGTACTTC. It specifies CASSLRAETQYF.

The chain couples TRBV3-1 (or the pseudogene TRBV3-2) to TRBJ2-2; TRBD1 is a possible D gene (6 bases). Between the trimmed V and J ends, which lost 1 base and 7 bases, there was a span of 13 bases. Per germline, CDR1 LGHDT and CDR2 YNNKEL (reference sequence). This CDR3 is built from 15 residues. This chain's CDR3 is CASSQGIQGGGELFF. DNA for the CDR3: TGTGCCAGCAGCCAAGGAATACAGGGTGGCGGGGAGCTGTTTTTT.

The chain carries TRBV6-5 and TRBJ2-5, with unresolved D. V lost 8 bases and J 4 bases, leaving 20 bases between the germline ends. Per germline, CDR1 MNHEY and CDR2 SVGAGI. CDR3 size: 15 residues. In DNA, the CDR3 is TGTGCCAGCGGAAGTAGTTACTCCGTGGGAGAGACCCAGTACTTC. This codes for CASGSSYSVGETQYF.

J is TRBJ1-1 and V is TRBV27, with no clear D. There are 13 residues in the CDR3. Trimming shortened V by 1 base and J by 1 base, and 4 bases separated the two germline ends. Germline loops: CDR1 MNHEY, CDR2 SMNVEV (reference sequence). The CDR3: CASSLWGNTEAFF. In DNA, the CDR3 is TGTGCCAGCAGTTTATGGGGGAACACTGAAGCTTTCTTT.

V is TRBV6-6 and J is TRBJ1-1; a possible D gene is TRBD1 (5 bases). The CDR3 runs 13 residues. CDR1 MNHNY and CDR2 SVGAGI come from the germline V gene (reference sequence). Trimming removed 4 bases from V and 7 bases from J, with 13 bases in between. CDR3 DNA sequence: TGTGCCAGCAGTTCGGCCCCGGGACGTGAAGCTTTCTTT. This translates into CASSSAPGREAFF.

This clone was seen just once. The J gene is TRBJ2-5, the V gene TRBV15; D gene unclear. Germline V CDR1 and CDR2: LNHNV, YYDKDF (reference sequence). The CDR3 has 16 amino acids. V dropped 0 bases and J dropped 1 base, with 12 bases sitting between them. CDR3 nucleotides: TGTGCCACCAGCAGAGATCAAGTCCGGACCCAAGAGACCCAGTACTTC. Translation: CATSRDQVRTQETQYF.